Listed below are T cell receptor beta chains from one sample, sequenced in a study of read filtering for tumor transcriptome and immune sequencing. TCRdb re-called the reads through MiXCR, storing one row per CDR3 protein. The sample has about 57,000 distinct CDR3 sequences; 20% to 25% are singletons. Sequencing used a population of CD138-negative cells sorted from bone marrow. Receptors originate from a donor over 35 with multiple myeloma. Both conserved end residues are part of each CDR3. D genes are given only for firm matches. Where a row states a size, it is once, few, many or the class of an expanded clone; other rows omit it.

D gene: -; clone size: many; J gene: TRBJ2-5; V gene: TRBV10-3; CDR3 protein: CAISEAPGETQYF; CDR3 DNA: TGTGCCATCAGTGAGGCCCCGGGAGAGACCCAGTACTTC
D gene: TRBD2; clone size: many; J gene: TRBJ2-1; V gene: TRBV2; CDR3 protein: CASTRPIAGDNEQFF; CDR3 DNA: TGTGCCAGCACCCGGCCTATAGCGGGAGACAATGAGCAGTTCTTC
D gene: TRBD1; clone size: many; J gene: TRBJ1-6; V gene: TRBV6-6; CDR3 protein: CAARTRDREPPSNSPLHF; CDR3 DNA: TGTGCCGCCAGAACACGGGACAGGGAACCCCCTTCTAATTCACCCCTCCACTTT
D gene: TRBD1; clone size: many; J gene: TRBJ1-1; V gene: TRBV11-3; CDR3 protein: CASSIRQGLNTEAFF; CDR3 DNA: TGTGCCAGCAGCATTCGACAGGGCTTGAACACTGAAGCTTTCTTT
D gene: -; clone size: few; J gene: TRBJ2-4; V gene: TRBV29-1; CDR3 protein: CSVGQSKNIQYF; CDR3 DNA: TGCAGCGTAGGACAATCCAAAAACATTCAGTACTTC
D gene: -; clone size: many; J gene: TRBJ1-1; V gene: TRBV19; CDR3 protein: CASSWGSEAFF; CDR3 DNA: TGTGCCAGTAGTTGGGGGAGTGAAGCTTTCTTT
D gene: -; clone size: many; J gene: TRBJ2-1; V gene: TRBV7-3; CDR3 protein: CASSLISAGTSGNEQFF; CDR3 DNA: TGTGCCAGCAGCTTAATCTCGGCGGGGACTTCTGGGAATGAGCAGTTCTTC
D gene: -; clone size: -; J gene: TRBJ2-2; V gene: TRBV3-1; CDR3 protein: CACSQEGRYTGELFF; CDR3 DNA: TGTGCCTGCAGCCAAGAGGGCAGATACACCGGTGAGCTGTTTTTT
D gene: TRBD1; clone size: few; J gene: TRBJ2-7; V gene: TRBV11-2; CDR3 protein: CASSQRTGALPEQYF; CDR3 DNA: TGTGCCAGCAGCCAGAGGACAGGGGCCTTGCCCGAGCAGTACTTC
D gene: TRBD1; clone size: -; J gene: TRBJ2-1; V gene: TRBV11-2; CDR3 protein: CASSLEVAGGRDEQFF; CDR3 DNA: TGTGCCAGCAGCTTAGAGGTTGCAGGGGGACGCGATGAGCAGTTCTTC
D gene: -; clone size: medium-sized; J gene: TRBJ2-1; V gene: TRBV9; CDR3 protein: CASSGEGGGHNEQFF; CDR3 DNA: TGTGCCAGCAGCGGCGAGGGGGGGGGACACAATGAGCAGTTCTTC
D gene: TRBD1; clone size: many; J gene: TRBJ2-7; V gene: TRBV11-3; CDR3 protein: CASSRGTASEQYF; CDR3 DNA: TGTGCCAGCAGCCGTGGGACAGCTTCCGAGCAGTACTTC
D gene: TRBD1; clone size: many; J gene: TRBJ1-6; V gene: TRBV6-5; CDR3 protein: CASSSPFDRVSSGSPLHF; CDR3 DNA: TGTGCCAGCAGCTCCCCTTTTGACAGGGTCTCTTCAGGTTCACCCCTCCACTTT
D gene: -; clone size: -; J gene: TRBJ1-1; V gene: TRBV2; CDR3 protein: CASRFGLTEAFF; CDR3 DNA: TGTGCCAGCCGTTTCGGTCTCACTGAAGCTTTCTTT
D gene: -; clone size: many; J gene: TRBJ1-2; V gene: TRBV10-2; CDR3 protein: CATRGVNYGYTF; CDR3 DNA: TGCGCCACCCGGGGAGTCAACTATGGCTACACCTTC
D gene: TRBD1; clone size: many; J gene: TRBJ2-5; V gene: TRBV25-1; CDR3 protein: CASYMTGGQETQYF; CDR3 DNA: TGTGCCAGCTACATGACAGGGGGCCAAGAGACCCAGTACTTC
D gene: -; clone size: many; J gene: TRBJ2-7; V gene: TRBV18; CDR3 protein: CASSPGVRGHEQYF; CDR3 DNA: TGTGCCAGCTCACCGGGGGTCAGGGGCCACGAGCAGTACTTC
D gene: TRBD2; clone size: many; J gene: TRBJ2-3; V gene: TRBV5-7; CDR3 protein: CASSPRGGAMPDTQYF; CDR3 DNA: TGTGCCAGCAGCCCGCGCGGGGGGGCAATGCCCGATACGCAGTATTTT
D gene: -; clone size: many; J gene: TRBJ2-2; V gene: TRBV6-1; CDR3 protein: CASTLKAGSHTGELFF; CDR3 DNA: TGTGCCAGCACTCTAAAGGCGGGATCTCACACCGGGGAGCTGTTTTTT
D gene: TRBD1; clone size: many; J gene: TRBJ2-3; V gene: TRBV29-1; CDR3 protein: CSVGAGGTDTQYF; CDR3 DNA: TGCAGCGTTGGGGCAGGGGGAACAGATACGCAGTATTTT
D gene: -; clone size: many; J gene: TRBJ2-3; V gene: TRBV14; CDR3 protein: CASSPSWDTQYF; CDR3 DNA: TGTGCCAGCAGCCCATCCTGGGATACGCAGTATTTT
D gene: TRBD1; clone size: many; J gene: TRBJ2-1; V gene: TRBV6-1; CDR3 protein: CASSRRTGESEQFF; CDR3 DNA: TGTGCCAGCAGTAGACGGACAGGGGAAAGTGAGCAGTTCTTC
D gene: -; clone size: many; J gene: TRBJ1-1; V gene: TRBV4-1; CDR3 protein: CASSQGEGTEAFF; CDR3 DNA: TGCGCCAGCAGCCAAGGTGAGGGCACTGAAGCTTTCTTT
D gene: TRBD1; clone size: many; J gene: TRBJ2-5; V gene: TRBV7-9; CDR3 protein: CASRTGGGQETQYF; CDR3 DNA: TGTGCCAGCAGGACAGGGGGCGGACAAGAGACCCAGTACTTC
D gene: -; clone size: few; J gene: TRBJ2-7; V gene: TRBV5-1; CDR3 protein: CASSLELGLQYF; CDR3 DNA: TGCGCCAGCAGCTTGGAGTTAGGATTGCAGTACTTC
D gene: -; clone size: many; J gene: TRBJ2-2; V gene: TRBV12-3/TRBV12-4; CDR3 protein: CASSPKQGRRTGELFF; CDR3 DNA: TGTGCCAGCAGTCCGAAACAGGGTAGGCGCACCGGGGAGCTGTTTTTT
D gene: -; clone size: many; J gene: TRBJ2-3; V gene: TRBV3-1; CDR3 protein: CASSQDLGASTDTQYF; CDR3 DNA: TGTGCCAGCAGCCAAGATCTGGGCGCAAGCACAGATACGCAGTATTTT
D gene: -; clone size: many; J gene: TRBJ2-1; V gene: TRBV12-5; CDR3 protein: CASGLTGYNEQFF; CDR3 DNA: TGTGCTAGTGGTTTAACGGGCTACAATGAGCAGTTCTTC
D gene: TRBD1; clone size: many; J gene: TRBJ2-6; V gene: TRBV28; CDR3 protein: CASSFTKPGQGIFGANVLTF; CDR3 DNA: TGTGCCAGCAGTTTTACAAAACCGGGACAGGGAATCTTTGGGGCCAACGTCCTGACTTTC
D gene: -; clone size: few; J gene: TRBJ1-5; V gene: TRBV7-8; CDR3 protein: CASSPLYQPQHF; CDR3 DNA: TGTGCCAGCAGCCCACTTTATCAGCCCCAGCATTTT
D gene: -; clone size: many; J gene: TRBJ1-4; V gene: TRBV25-1; CDR3 protein: CASSELSTNEKLFF; CDR3 DNA: TGTGCCAGCAGTGAATTGTCAACTAATGAAAAACTGTTTTTT
D gene: TRBD2; clone size: few; J gene: TRBJ2-1; V gene: TRBV20-1; CDR3 protein: CSAGGTSGYNEQFF; CDR3 DNA: TGCAGTGCTGGGGGGACTAGCGGCTACAATGAGCAGTTCTTC
D gene: TRBD1; clone size: few; J gene: TRBJ1-3; V gene: TRBV4-1; CDR3 protein: CASSQDRGNTIYF; CDR3 DNA: TGCGCCAGCAGCCAAGACAGGGGGAACACCATATATTTT
D gene: -; clone size: -; J gene: TRBJ2-3; V gene: TRBV6-1; CDR3 protein: CASSGARGPDTQYF; CDR3 DNA: TGTGCCAGCAGTGGAGCTCGGGGTCCAGATACGCAGTATTTT
D gene: -; clone size: -; J gene: TRBJ2-5; V gene: TRBV18; CDR3 protein: CASSSSAGETQYF; CDR3 DNA: TGTGCCAGCTCATCATCAGCCGGGGAGACCCAGTACTTC
D gene: -; clone size: many; J gene: TRBJ2-5; V gene: TRBV28; CDR3 protein: CASNLGRETQYF; CDR3 DNA: TGTGCCAGCAATTTGGGGAGAGAGACCCAGTACTTC
D gene: TRBD2; clone size: many; J gene: TRBJ2-7; V gene: TRBV20-1; CDR3 protein: CSARGRIRASGTYEQYF; CDR3 DNA: TGCAGTGCTAGAGGCCGGATCAGGGCTAGCGGAACCTACGAGCAGTACTTC
D gene: TRBD2; clone size: many; J gene: TRBJ2-5; V gene: TRBV20-1; CDR3 protein: CSATGSGRRQETQYF; CDR3 DNA: TGCAGTGCTACGGGTAGCGGGAGAAGGCAAGAGACCCAGTACTTC
D gene: -; clone size: many; J gene: TRBJ2-3; V gene: TRBV5-1; CDR3 protein: CASSLAGYEADTQYF; CDR3 DNA: TGCGCCAGCAGCTTGGCGGGATACGAGGCAGATACGCAGTATTTT
D gene: TRBD2; clone size: many; J gene: TRBJ2-5; V gene: TRBV29-1; CDR3 protein: CSVVRSGTNQETQYF; CDR3 DNA: TGCAGCGTTGTGAGATCCGGGACTAACCAAGAGACCCAGTACTTC
D gene: -; clone size: -; J gene: TRBJ2-4; V gene: TRBV6-1; CDR3 protein: CASTLNLIQVSKNIQYF; CDR3 DNA: TGTGCCAGCACGCTGAATCTCATACAGGTATCCAAAAACATTCAGTACTTC
D gene: TRBD1; clone size: many; J gene: TRBJ1-2; V gene: TRBV7-6; CDR3 protein: CASSPGQGFYGYTF; CDR3 DNA: TGTGCCAGCAGCCCGGGACAGGGGTTCTATGGCTACACCTTC
D gene: -; clone size: -; J gene: TRBJ1-1; V gene: TRBV5-1; CDR3 protein: CASSLETDTEAFF; CDR3 DNA: TGCGCCAGCAGCTTGGAGACAGACACTGAAGCTTTCTTT
D gene: TRBD1; clone size: many; J gene: TRBJ1-1; V gene: TRBV6-5; CDR3 protein: CASSTLRGHADTEAFF; CDR3 DNA: TGTGCCAGCAGTACGTTGAGGGGGCATGCGGACACTGAAGCTTTCTTT
D gene: -; clone size: many; J gene: TRBJ2-2; V gene: TRBV7-9; CDR3 protein: CATWDPANTGELFF; CDR3 DNA: TGTGCCACCTGGGATCCTGCGAACACCGGGGAGCTGTTTTTT
D gene: TRBD2; clone size: many; J gene: TRBJ2-2; V gene: TRBV11-2; CDR3 protein: CASSPLPWLAGGPSTGELFF; CDR3 DNA: TGTGCCAGCAGCCCCCTTCCGTGGCTAGCGGGAGGGCCTAGCACCGGGGAGCTGTTTTTT
D gene: TRBD1; clone size: -; J gene: TRBJ2-1; V gene: TRBV23-1; CDR3 protein: CASSRQGLYNEQFF; CDR3 DNA: TGCGCCAGCAGCCGACAGGGGTTGTACAATGAGCAGTTCTTC
D gene: -; clone size: few; J gene: TRBJ2-3; V gene: TRBV20-1; CDR3 protein: CSARDYRDSTDTQYF; CDR3 DNA: TGCAGTGCTAGAGATTACCGGGACTCCACAGATACGCAGTATTTT
D gene: -; clone size: many; J gene: TRBJ1-1; V gene: TRBV12-5; CDR3 protein: CASGFLAQQGNTEAFF; CDR3 DNA: TGTGCTAGTGGTTTTCTTGCCCAACAGGGGAACACTGAAGCTTTCTTT
D gene: TRBD1; clone size: many; J gene: TRBJ2-5; V gene: TRBV12-3/TRBV12-4; CDR3 protein: CASSPIDREETQYF; CDR3 DNA: TGTGCCAGCAGTCCAATCGACAGGGAAGAGACCCAGTACTTC